This T cell receptor (beta chain) is drawn from a study of response to subunit inactivated influenza vaccine. Overall study results and limits: Only a handful of new T cells, the authors suggested, are recruited with each seasonal influenza vaccination.

This clonotype was counted only a few times. Its antigen is still unknown. Via MiXCR, TCRdb re-called the RT-PCR reads, giving one row per CDR3 protein. The sample yields a few hundred thousand distinct CDR3 sequences, around 15% seen once. The length of the CDR3 is 12 residues. The ends were cut back, 1 base at V and 16 bases at J, with 14 bases in the middle. Germline V lookup: CDR1 GTSNPN, CDR2 SVGIG (reference sequence). The sequence was obtained from a man aged 50 or older who received an inactivated influenza vaccine. Sequences were derived from PBMCs from blood, sampled roughly 12 days after vaccination. The genes are TRBV30 and TRBJ1-6; D perhaps matches TRBD1 (5 bases). CDR3 nucleotides: TGTGCCTGGAGTGCCCCTTGGGGGAGACTCCACTTT. The encoded protein is CAWSAPWGRLHF.